This TCR beta chain was documented in a study of cytomegalovirus exposure and HLA in healthy donors. This clone showed up just a few times. Antigen specificity is unknown. The V and J ends lost 1 base and 7 bases respectively, with 5 bases between them. CDR1 and CDR2 (germline): MNHNS, SASEGT. The CDR3 covers 12 residues. Vbeta (60) and Jbeta (13) primers were used in the PCR. Generated by immunoSEQ multiplex PCR, the TCRdb table keeps only in-frame clones and is missing some. The sample has a few hundred thousand clones, nearly 95% seen once. Study conclusions and caveats: Three chains linked to CMV were shown in vitro to be specific for CMV antigens. In a later analysis, specific HLA alleles were associated with 15,000 to 20,000 TCR beta sequences at a 0.05 false discovery rate.

What was sequenced was PBMCs. The chain combines TRBV6-1 with TRBJ1-5; D gene unclear. The sequence was collected from a girl aged 2-9 years in good health and CMV-seronegative. CDR3: CASSEGGQPQHF. In DNA, the CDR3 is TGTGCCAGCAGTGAAGGAGGACAGCCCCAGCATTTT.